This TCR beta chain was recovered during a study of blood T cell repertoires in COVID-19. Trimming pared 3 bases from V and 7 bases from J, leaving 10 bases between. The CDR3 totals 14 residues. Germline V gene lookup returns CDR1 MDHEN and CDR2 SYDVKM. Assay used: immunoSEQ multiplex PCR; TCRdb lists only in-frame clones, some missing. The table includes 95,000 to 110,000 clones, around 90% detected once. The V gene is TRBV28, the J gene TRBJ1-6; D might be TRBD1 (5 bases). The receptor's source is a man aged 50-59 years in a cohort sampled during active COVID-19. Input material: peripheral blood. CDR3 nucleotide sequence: TGTGCCAGCAGTTTGGGGCTTAGGAATTCACCCCTCCACTTT. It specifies CASSLGLRNSPLHF.